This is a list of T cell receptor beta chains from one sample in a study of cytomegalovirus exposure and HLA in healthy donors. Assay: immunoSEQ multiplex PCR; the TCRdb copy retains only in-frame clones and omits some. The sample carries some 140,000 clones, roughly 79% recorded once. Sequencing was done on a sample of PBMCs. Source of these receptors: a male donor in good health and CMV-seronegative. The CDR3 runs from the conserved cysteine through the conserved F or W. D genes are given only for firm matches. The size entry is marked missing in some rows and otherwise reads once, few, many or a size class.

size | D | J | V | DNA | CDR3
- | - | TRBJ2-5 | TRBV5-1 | TGCGCCAGCAGCTTGGCATTAGGGGGCCAAGAGACCCAGTACTTC | CASSLALGGQETQYF
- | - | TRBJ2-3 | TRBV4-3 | TGCGCCAGCAGCCAAGATAGGCGGGGTTCAGATACGCAGTATTTT | CASSQDRRGSDTQYF
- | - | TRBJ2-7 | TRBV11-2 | TGTGCCAGCAGCGAGACTACACGCAGCCCCTACGAGCAGTACTTC | CASSETTRSPYEQYF
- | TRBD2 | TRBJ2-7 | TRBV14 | TGTGCCAGCAGCCAATTAGGAGCGGGGGGCCACAGCTCCTACGAGCAGTACTTC | CASSQLGAGGHSSYEQYF
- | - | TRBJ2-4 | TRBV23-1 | TGCGCCAGCAGTCGATCGCAGGACAGTCTTTGGGTCATTCAGTACTTC | CASSRSQDSLWVIQYF
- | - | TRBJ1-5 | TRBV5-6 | TGTGCCAGCAGCTACCTTGGGAGTAGCAATCAGCCCCAGCATTTT | CASSYLGSSNQPQHF
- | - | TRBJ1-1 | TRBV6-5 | TGTGCCAGCAGTTACTCCAGGAACACTGAAGCTTTCTTT | CASSYSRNTEAFF
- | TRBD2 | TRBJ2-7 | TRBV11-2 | TGTGCCAGCAGCCCGCCGGGCGGGGGGTCGTACTTC | CASSPPGGGSYF
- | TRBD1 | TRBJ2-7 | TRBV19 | TGTGCCAGTAGCCCGCAACCGGGACAGTCTTACGAGCAGTACTTC | CASSPQPGQSYEQYF
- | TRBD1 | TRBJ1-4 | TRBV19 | TGTGCCAGTAGTTCACAGGGGGCTGCTAATGAAAAACTGTTTTTT | CASSSQGAANEKLFF
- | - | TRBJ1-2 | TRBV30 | TGTGCCTGGAACTTGGACAGAGCTAACTATGGCTACACCTTC | CAWNLDRANYGYTF
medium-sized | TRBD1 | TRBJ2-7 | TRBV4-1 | TGCGCCAGCAGCCAAGGGGACAGTTCCTACGAGCAGTACTTC | CASSQGDSSYEQYF
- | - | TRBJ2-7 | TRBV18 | TGTGCCAGCTCACCAACGGCAGGCTACGAGCAGTACTTC | CASSPTAGYEQYF
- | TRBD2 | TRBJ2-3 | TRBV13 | TGTGCCAGCAGCCCTCTTGGAGCGGGGGGCTCAGATACGCAGTATTTT | CASSPLGAGGSDTQYF
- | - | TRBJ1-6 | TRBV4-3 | TGCGCCAGCAGCCAAGTACCGACAGCTAGCTCCTATAATTCACCCCTCCACTTT | CASSQVPTASSYNSPLHF
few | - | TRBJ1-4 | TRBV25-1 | TGTGCCAGCAGGATGAGTAATGAAAAACTGTTTTTT | CASRMSNEKLFF
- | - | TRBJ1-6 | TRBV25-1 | TGTGCCAGCACATACAGGGAGGGCTCACCCCTCCACTTT | CASTYREGSPLHF
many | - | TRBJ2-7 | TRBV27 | TGTGCCAGCAGTTTTATGGGTCAGGGTGGCGAGCAGTACTTC | CASSFMGQGGEQYF
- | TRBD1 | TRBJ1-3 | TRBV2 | TGTGCCAGCAGTGCAGGGGGAACTGGAAACACCATATATTTT | CASSAGGTGNTIYF
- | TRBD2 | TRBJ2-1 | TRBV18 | TGTGCCAGCTCACTGAGCGGGGGCGCCTACAATGAGCAGTTCTTC | CASSLSGGAYNEQFF
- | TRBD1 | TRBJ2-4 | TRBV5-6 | TGTGCCAGCAGCTTGTGGGTAGGGGGCGCGGGCATTCAGTACTTC | CASSLWVGGAGIQYF
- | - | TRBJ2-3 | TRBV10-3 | TGTGCCATCAGTGAGGCTGCTAGCGTTAGCACAGATACGCAGTATTTT | CAISEAASVSTDTQYF
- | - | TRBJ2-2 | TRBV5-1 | TGCGCCAGCAGCCTAGGACAGACGAACACCGGGGAGCTGTTTTTT | CASSLGQTNTGELFF
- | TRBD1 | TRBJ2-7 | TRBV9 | TGTGCCAGCAGCAGACAGGGTTTAGGGCCCTACGAGCAGTACTTC | CASSRQGLGPYEQYF
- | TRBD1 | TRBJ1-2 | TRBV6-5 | TGTGCCAGCAGACATGTGAGGACAGGGTACTATGGCTACACCTTC | CASRHVRTGYYGYTF
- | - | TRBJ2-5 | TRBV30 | TGTGCCTGGAGTGTATCGGGCGGGAAGACCCAGTACTTC | CAWSVSGGKTQYF
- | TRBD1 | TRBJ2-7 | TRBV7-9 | TGTGCCAGCAGCGCTGGACAGGGGATCCACTCCTACGAGCAGTACTTC | CASSAGQGIHSYEQYF
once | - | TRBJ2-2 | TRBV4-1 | TGCGCCAGCAGCCACCGAGAAACCGGGGAGCTGTTTTTT | CASSHRETGELFF
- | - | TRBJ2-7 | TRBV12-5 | TGTGCTAGTGGTTCGGGAGACAGGGCGAGTGAGCAGTACTTC | CASGSGDRASEQYF
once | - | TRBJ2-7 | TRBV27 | TGTGCCAGCAGTTTATTAAGACAGGATTCCTACGAGCAGTACTTC | CASSLLRQDSYEQYF
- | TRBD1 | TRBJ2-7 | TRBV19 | TGTGCCAGTAGCGTGGACAGGGCTGGCGAGCAGTACTTC | CASSVDRAGEQYF
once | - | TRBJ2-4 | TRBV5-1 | TGCGCCAGCAGCCTTTCCCAGGGTCGTGCCAAAAACATTCAGTACTTC | CASSLSQGRAKNIQYF
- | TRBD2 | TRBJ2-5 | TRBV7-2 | TGTGCCAGCAGCTTACGGGGGGGGCCGGGAGAGACCCAGTACTTC | CASSLRGGPGETQYF
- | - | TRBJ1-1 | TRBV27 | TGTGCCAGCAGACCCGACAGCCAGAACACTGAAGCTTTCTTT | CASRPDSQNTEAFF
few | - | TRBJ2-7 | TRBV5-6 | TGTGCCAGCAGCTTCCAGGTCTCCTACGAGCAGTACTTC | CASSFQVSYEQYF
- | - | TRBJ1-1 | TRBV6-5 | TGTGCCAGCAGTTCTCCTCGTTATTCGACTGAAGCTTTCTTT | CASSSPRYSTEAFF
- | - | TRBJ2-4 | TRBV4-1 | TGCGCGGTAGGTGTTGGGCCGGAAAACATTCAGTACTTC | CAVGVGPENIQYF
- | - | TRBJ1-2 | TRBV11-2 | TGTGCCAGCAGCCCGGGGGGAGGCTACACCTTC | CASSPGGGYTF
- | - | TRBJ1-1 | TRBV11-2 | TGTGCCAGCAGCCCAGGTAGAACGAAAGCTTTCTTT | CASSPGRTKAFF
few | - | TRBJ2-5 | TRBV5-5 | TGTGCCAGCAGCTTCCAGGGTCAAGAGACCCAGTACTTC | CASSFQGQETQYF
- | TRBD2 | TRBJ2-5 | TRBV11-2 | TGTGCCAGCAGCTCACCTCCCGGGGGGGGTCTCCAAGAGACCCAGTACTTC | CASSSPPGGGLQETQYF
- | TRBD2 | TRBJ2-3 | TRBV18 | TGTGCCAGCTCACCAATGCAACTAGCGGGGGGATCAGATACGCAGTATTTT | CASSPMQLAGGSDTQYF
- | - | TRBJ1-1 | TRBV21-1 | TGTGCCAGCAGCAAGGTAGGGGGCGCGATGAACACTGAAGCTTTCTTT | CASSKVGGAMNTEAFF
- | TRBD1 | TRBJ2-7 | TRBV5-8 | TGTGCCAGCAGCTTGGCCTGGACAGGGGCCTACGAGCAGTACTTC | CASSLAWTGAYEQYF
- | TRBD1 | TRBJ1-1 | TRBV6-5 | TGTGCCAGCAGTTACTCGACAGGGGACACTGAAGCTTTCTTT | CASSYSTGDTEAFF
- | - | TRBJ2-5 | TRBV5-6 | TGTGCCAGCAGCTCCCGGGACATACTCTGGAAGTACTTC | CASSSRDILWKYF
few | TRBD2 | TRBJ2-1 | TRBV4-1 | TGCGCCAGCAGCCACCCCGGACTAGCGAAGGAGTTCTTC | CASSHPGLAKEFF
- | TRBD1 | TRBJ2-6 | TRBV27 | TGTGCCAGCAGTTCCAGGGGGTCTGGGGCCAACGTCCTGACTTTC | CASSSRGSGANVLTF
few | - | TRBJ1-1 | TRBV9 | TGTGCCAGCAGCGTAGCCTTGACAGGAAACACTGAAGCTTTCTTT | CASSVALTGNTEAFF
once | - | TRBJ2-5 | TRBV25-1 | TGTGCCAGCAGTGCCGACTTTCTTGGGGAGACCCAGTACTTC | CASSADFLGETQYF
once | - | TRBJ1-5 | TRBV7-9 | TGTGCCAGCAGCTTGTCGGCAGGCGATCAGCCCCAGCATTTT | CASSLSAGDQPQHF
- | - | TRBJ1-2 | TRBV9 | TGTGCCAGCAGCGTAAGCAGGGGTAGAGACACCCCATATGGCTACACCTTC | CASSVSRGRDTPYGYTF